The source of this TCR beta chain is a study of T cell responses to AZD1222 COVID-19 vaccine. Findings and limits, study-wide: Spike regions recognized by vaccine-associated CD4 TCRs spanned the protein, led by 160-218 and 743-854. When two AZD1222 doses had been given, Spike-specific TCR breadth and depth rose. Among AZD1222 vaccinees, only six were seropositive at baseline. Reportedly, nearly half the spike-specific TCRs target unmutated variant regions.

Only one count was recorded for this clone. Its target is unknown. CDR1 is MDHEN and CDR2 is SYDVKM in the germline V gene. The CDR3 sequence is 16 residues long. The V gene lost 5 bases and the J gene lost 0 bases, with 14 bases spanning the gap. Clones were sequenced by immunoSEQ multiplex PCR, and TCRdb holds only the in-frame ones, with some missing. The sample includes about 130,000 clones, roughly 85% seen only once; the top ten take approximately 8%. The sequencing used peripheral blood, collected on day 0 of AZD1222 vaccination. This receptor was obtained from an adult in good health. J is TRBJ2-1 and V is TRBV28, with no clear D. CDR3 bases: TGTGCCAGCAGTCCGACCAAAATGAGCTCCTACAATGAGCAGTTCTTC. This sequence encodes CASSPTKMSSYNEQFF.